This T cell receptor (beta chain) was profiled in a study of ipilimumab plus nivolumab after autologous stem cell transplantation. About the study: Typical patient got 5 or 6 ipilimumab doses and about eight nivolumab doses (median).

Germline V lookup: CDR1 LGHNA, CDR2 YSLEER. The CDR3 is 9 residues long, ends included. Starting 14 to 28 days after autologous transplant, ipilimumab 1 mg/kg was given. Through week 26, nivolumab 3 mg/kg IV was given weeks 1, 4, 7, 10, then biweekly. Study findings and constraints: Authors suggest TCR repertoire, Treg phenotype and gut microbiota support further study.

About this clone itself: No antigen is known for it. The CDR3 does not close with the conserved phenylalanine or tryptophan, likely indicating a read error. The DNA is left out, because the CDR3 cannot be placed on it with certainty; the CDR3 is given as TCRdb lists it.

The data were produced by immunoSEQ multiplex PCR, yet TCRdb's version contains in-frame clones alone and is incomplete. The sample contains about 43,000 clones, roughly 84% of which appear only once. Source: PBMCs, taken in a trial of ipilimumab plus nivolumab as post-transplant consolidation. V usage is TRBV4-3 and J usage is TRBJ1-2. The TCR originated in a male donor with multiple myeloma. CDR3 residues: CASSQGPFP.